This entry lists 14 T cell receptor beta chains sequenced from one sample in a study of blood T cell repertoires in COVID-19. The protocol was immunoSEQ multiplex PCR, while the TCRdb copy is restricted to in-frame clones and leaves out a portion. The table records 60,000 or so clones, about 87% of them present only once. What was sequenced was peripheral blood. Receptors were obtained from a human donor with active COVID-19. The donor label of this sample is uncertain.

This rearrangement joins TRBV2 to TRBJ2-4; D might be TRBD1 (6 bases). The CDR3 runs to 17 residues. CDR1 and CDR2 from the germline V gene are SNHLY and FYNNEI. V lost 7 bases, J lost 0 bases, and 19 bases lay in between. The CDR3 sequence is CASKEATTGLAKNIQYF. CDR3 DNA: TGTGCCAGCAAAGAGGCCACTACAGGGCTAGCCAAAAACATTCAGTACTTC.

V and J are TRBV6-2 or TRBV6-3 and TRBJ2-4; 8 bases are shared with TRBD1. The trim removed 5 bases at V and 6 bases at J, leaving 9 bases unmatched. This CDR3 is built from 15 residues. Germline V CDR1 and CDR2: MNHEY, SVGEGT. CDR3 DNA: TGTGCCAGCAGTCTCAGGGGGCGCATGGGAAACATTCAGTACTTC. It translates to CASSLRGRMGNIQYF.

The gene calls are TRBV30 and TRBJ2-7; 7 positions agree with TRBD2. Germline V gives CDR1 GTSNPN, CDR2 SVGIG (reference sequence). The CDR3 spans 12 residues. The V gene end was trimmed by 5 bases and the J gene end by 0 bases; junction bases not matched to a gene: 1. The CDR3 is CAWGLVSYEQYF. CDR3 coding DNA: TGTGCCTGGGGACTAGTCTCCTACGAGCAGTACTTC.

The chain is built from TRBV11-2 and TRBJ2-3, with 9 bases identical to TRBD1. Germline CDR1 is SGHAT and CDR2 is FQNNGV. The CDR3 has 19 amino acids. With V trimmed by 3 bases and J by 0 bases, 13 bases remained unmatched. CDR3: CASSFITGGPFSSTDTQYF. The CDR3 bases are TGTGCCAGCAGCTTTATAACAGGGGGCCCATTTTCTAGCACAGATACGCAGTATTTT.

The rearrangement uses TRBV7-2 and TRBJ2-2; TRBD2 is a possible D gene (7 bases). CDR3 size: 16 residues. Per the germline V gene, CDR1 is SGHTA and CDR2 is FQGNSA. V gave up 5 bases and J gave up 0 bases, with 13 bases separating them. The CDR3 nucleotides are TGTGCCAGCAGCCAAACGGGGGGCACGAACACCGGGGAGCTGTTTTTT. Translation: CASSQTGGTNTGELFF.

CDR3 sequence (DNA): TGTGCCAGCAGCCTTGACGGGGAGACCCAGTACTTC. Protein product: CASSLDGETQYF. The chain has TRBV7-3 and TRBJ2-5; D is undetermined. CDR1 SGHTA and CDR2 FQGTGA come from the germline V gene. This CDR3 is built from 12 residues. Trimming took 5 bases from V and 5 from J, leaving 9 bases between them.

V gene TRBV6-2 or TRBV6-3 combines with J gene TRBJ2-1; 10 bases agree with TRBD1. The CDR3 has 17 residues. Germline V gene data show CDR1 as MNHEY and CDR2 as SVGEGT. The J segment lost 9 bases and the V segment lost 2 bases, leaving 13 bases of the junction unmatched. The CDR3 sequence is CASSYETGGALFGEQFF. For the CDR3, the DNA is TGTGCCAGCAGTTACGAGACAGGGGGCGCGTTGTTTGGTGAGCAGTTCTTC.

The rearrangement uses TRBV6-5 and TRBJ2-7; TRBD2 matches 7 bases. The CDR3 sequence is 15 residues long. The trim removed 0 bases at V and 3 bases at J, leaving 5 bases unmatched. CDR1 and CDR2 from the germline V gene are MNHEY and SVGAGI. The DNA for the CDR3 is TGTGCCAGCAGTTACTCCCTTGGCGGGGGCTACGAGCAGTACTTC. As protein: CASSYSLGGGYEQYF.

The chain recombines TRBV7-2 with TRBJ2-3, with 12 bases lining up with TRBD1. CDR3 length equals 18 residues. The junction had 10 bases not matched to a gene; V was cut back by 1 base and J by 5 bases. CDR1 is SGHTA and CDR2 is FQGNSA in the germline V gene. CDR3 protein: CASSLGGGTGGAVDTQYF. The DNA for the CDR3 is TGTGCCAGCAGCTTAGGAGGGGGGACAGGGGGCGCGGTAGATACGCAGTATTTT.

The chain is built from TRBV10-3 and TRBJ2-7; 12 nucleotides line up with TRBD2. In germline, CDR1 is ENHRY, CDR2 SYGVKD. The ends lost 4 bases at V and 3 bases at J; junction bases unmatched: 13. This CDR3 region has 18 residues. The DNA of the CDR3 is TGTGCCATCAGTGGATTACTAGCGGGAGGAATTCAGATCTACGAGCAGTACTTC. Amino acids: CAISGLLAGGIQIYEQYF.

V usage is TRBV5-1 and J usage is TRBJ2-5; 7 nucleotides line up with TRBD2. This CDR3 is 14 amino acids long. With V trimmed by 1 base and J by 5 bases, 5 bases remained unmatched. The germline gives CDR1 SGHRS, CDR2 YFSETQ. In DNA, the CDR3 is TGCGCCAGCAGCTTGTGGGGAGGGATGGAGACCCAGTACTTC. It encodes CASSLWGGMETQYF.

J is TRBJ1-5 and V is TRBV6-2 or TRBV6-3; 9 bases map to TRBD1. After removal of 0 bases from V and 6 bases from J, the junction contained 6 bases not matched to a gene. Germline V gene lookup returns CDR1 MNHEY and CDR2 SVGEGT. CDR3 length equals 16 residues. The CDR3, as DNA: TGTGCCAGCAGTTACTCGGACAGGGGTAGGGGTCAGCCCCAGCATTTT. Translating it yields CASSYSDRGRGQPQHF.

The chain couples TRBV6-6 to TRBJ2-3; tentative D call: TRBD2 (6 bases). Trimming left V 10 bases short and J 2 bases short, with 10 bases between. CDR1 and CDR2 from the germline V gene are MNHNY and SVGAGI (reference sequence). The CDR3 runs to 12 residues. CDR3 bases: TGTGCCATTCGCGGGAACACAGATACGCAGTATTTT. Its protein is CAIRGNTDTQYF.

This chain connects TRBV7-9 to TRBJ2-1; D not resolved. The V end was cut by 3 bases, the J end by 8 bases, with 11 bases between. Germline V gene data show CDR1 as SEHNR and CDR2 as FQNEAQ (reference sequence). There are 13 residues in the CDR3. CDR3 protein: CASSLRSLDEQFF. The CDR3 nucleotides read TGTGCCAGCAGCTTGCGTTCTCTGGATGAGCAGTTCTTC.